This is a list of T cell receptor beta chains from one sample in a study of blood T cell repertoires in COVID-19. This table comes from immunoSEQ multiplex PCR, and its TCRdb copy is limited to in-frame clones, with some not included. The sample lists 150,000 to 190,000 clones; 84% were seen once. Specimen: peripheral blood. The receptors were gathered from a woman aged 50 to 60 with acute or convalescent COVID-19. Each CDR3 is given with its conserved first and last residue. The order of the fields is V gene, D gene, clone size, J gene, CDR3 protein, CDR3 DNA. The D gene is left open where the match is weak. Clone size is stated in some rows and not others, as once, few, many or a class when expanded.

TRBV18	.	.	TRBJ1-1	CASSFRQENTEAFF	TGTGCCAGCTCATTTAGACAGGAGAACACTGAAGCTTTCTTT
TRBV9	TRBD2	.	TRBJ2-7	CASSYSVTSGPSYEQYF	TGTGCCAGCAGCTACTCCGTTACTAGCGGACCTTCCTACGAGCAGTACTTC
TRBV11-2	.	.	TRBJ1-1	CASSLQSAPGGRNTEAFF	TGTGCCAGCAGCTTACAATCCGCCCCCGGAGGTAGGAACACTGAAGCTTTCTTT
TRBV14	.	few	TRBJ2-4	CASSRSGPKNIQYF	TGTGCCAGCAGCCGTAGCGGACCTAAAAACATTCAGTACTTC
TRBV7-2	.	.	TRBJ2-3	CASSLAQDSSPF	TGTGCCAGCAGCTTAGCGCAGGACAGTTCCCCTTTT
TRBV7-9	TRBD2	.	TRBJ2-5	CASSPLTSGDGETQYF	TGTGCCAGCAGCCCTCTGACTAGCGGGGATGGGGAGACCCAGTACTTC
TRBV19	TRBD1	.	TRBJ2-7	CASRDSASYEQYF	TGTGCCAGCCGGGACAGTGCTTCCTACGAGCAGTACTTC
TRBV19	.	.	TRBJ1-6	CASSIAGLWNSPLHF	TGTGCCAGTAGTATAGCTGGGCTATGGAATTCACCCCTCCACTTT
TRBV28	.	.	TRBJ1-1	CASSLTGVSENTEAFF	TGTGCCAGCAGTTTAACGGGGGTCTCGGAGAACACTGAAGCTTTCTTT
TRBV29-1	.	few	TRBJ1-2	CSVDTGSGGYGYTF	TGCAGCGTTGATACCGGGTCTGGAGGTTACGGCTACACCTTC
TRBV27	TRBD1	.	TRBJ2-7	CASSLRWDRAYEQYF	TGTGCCAGCAGTTTACGCTGGGACAGGGCCTACGAGCAGTACTTC
TRBV18	.	.	TRBJ2-5	CASKTTTQETQYF	TGTGCCAGCAAAACAACAACCCAAGAGACCCAGTACTTC
TRBV5-1	TRBD1	.	TRBJ1-2	CASSLVGQGVHGYTF	TGCGCCAGCAGCTTGGTGGGACAGGGGGTTCATGGCTACACCTTC
TRBV27	.	.	TRBJ2-6	CASSVEGFGANVLTF	TGTGCCAGCAGTGTAGAGGGCTTCGGGGCCAACGTCCTGACTTTC
TRBV28	TRBD1	once	TRBJ1-2	CASRVSDRLNYGYTF	TGTGCCAGCAGGGTCTCGGACAGGCTCAACTATGGCTACACCTTC
TRBV10-3	TRBD1	.	TRBJ1-2	CANSGTGHSYGYTF	TGTGCCAACTCCGGGACAGGGCATAGCTATGGCTACACCTTC
TRBV7-2	.	once	TRBJ2-5	CASSLVGAETQYF	TGTGCCAGCAGCTTAGTAGGGGCAGAGACCCAGTACTTC
TRBV30	TRBD2	.	TRBJ2-3	CAWASGSTDTQYF	TGTGCCTGGGCTAGCGGGAGCACAGATACGCAGTATTTT
TRBV6-6	.	.	TRBJ2-7	CASNKGRPSEQYF	TGTGCCAGCAACAAGGGGCGGCCATCCGAGCAGTACTTC
TRBV4-3	TRBD1	.	TRBJ2-7	CASSQEHRGYEQYF	TGCGCCAGCAGCCAAGAACACAGGGGTTACGAGCAGTACTTC
TRBV5-5	TRBD2	.	TRBJ2-3	CASSSGTSGYTDTQYF	TGTGCCAGCAGCTCCGGGACTAGCGGGTACACAGATACGCAGTATTTT
TRBV2	TRBD2	.	TRBJ2-7	CAGLGGASRSSYEQYF	TGTGCCGGTCTGGGAGGGGCTAGCCGAAGCTCCTACGAGCAGTACTTC